This T cell receptor beta chain was recorded in a study of blood T cells in healthy people across ages (dated by TCRdb to 2014 to 2015). About the study as a whole: In model experiments, roughly one uniquely barcoded TCR beta cDNA molecule per two T cells was captured by template switching. To avoid experimental bias, donors of different ages were distributed randomly across sequencing lanes. Age-related changes in TCR beta repertoire diversity were measured in the study by deep sequencing normalized with unique cDNA molecular identifiers. The donors were divided into four age groups: young (average 16 years), middle-aged (about 39), aged (about 60) and long-lived (approximately 74). Using the same blood draw, the study looked at two additional independent replicas of 1 million unique cDNA reads for two donors, one aged 18 to 30 and the other aged 80 or older. General study outcomes and caveats: Donor CMV infection status was unknown, potentially confounding age-related changes in expanded clonotypes. There was a strong correlation between observed TCR beta diversity and the percentage of naive T cells measured by flow cytometry. The long-lived group showed more naive CD4+ T cells, fewer expanded clones and increased TCR diversity than the aged group, suggesting age selection. Because profiling used bulk unsorted PBMCs, naive and antigen-experienced compartments could not be compared conclusively. Observed TCR beta diversity per million T cells fell roughly linearly with age, and a significant reduction was already apparent by age around 44. Estimates of total diversity from one million sequenced T cells were regarded as lower bounds and underestimates.

Per the germline V gene (reference sequence), SEHNR is the CDR1 and FQNEAQ is the CDR2. Inclusive of the bounding cysteine and phenylalanine, the CDR3 is 16 residues long. Only the CDR3 portion is preserved as DNA: 48 bases, with reading frame beginning at the first base. Ends trimmed: V by 1 base, J by 6 bases; bases unmatched to a gene: 7. The donors were roughly 40 Caucasian individuals from Russia, aged roughly 6 to 100 years, who were systemically healthy. Around 9.7 milliliters of peripheral blood were collected from each donor into EDTA-treated Vacutainer tubes. PBMCs were isolated by Ficoll-Paque density-gradient centrifugation, with at least 6 million obtained per sample. Trizol reagent was used to extract total RNA from the PBMCs, yielding at least 5.5 micrograms per sample. For every donor, an aliquot of PBMCs went through flow cytometry to measure the percentages of naive CD45RAhigh/CD27high T cells.

A remark on this clonotype: The antigen this receptor binds is unknown. Per-base quality was not reported, and no clone a single base away is much larger than it.

To prepare the library, 5' RACE was applied. The listed sequencing device is Illumina HiSeq 2500. A second 7 to 11 cycle PCR used a sample-barcoded 5' primer and a J-beta primer mix. A unique molecular identifier was introduced onto each TCR beta cDNA molecule by a template-switch 5' adaptor carrying 12 random nucleotides. At least 2.5 million CDR3-containing paired-end reads were obtained from each sample. First-strand cDNA was synthesized from all RNA with the Mint cDNA synthesis kit, primed by a TRBC-specific oligonucleotide. Following uracil-DNA glycosylase treatment, all cDNA underwent a first 18-cycle PCR with the universal primers M1SS and BC2_uni_R. As for how the authors treated the data: For normalization, 1 million high-quality reads were randomly selected from each sample, with every read carrying a distinct molecular identifier. Instead of being binned into consensus sequences, reads with shared molecular identifiers were discarded. CDR3 identification, clonotype clustering and error correction used MiTCR with a Q25 quality threshold and the strictest error-elimination algorithm. Lower-bound total TCR beta diversity was estimated with a nonparametric unseen species model using Euler transformation. In-frame beta chains were kept once TCRdb had trimmed the public reads at Q25 with fastp and called clones with MiXCR. Merged by CDR3 protein, the rows form single entries marked with the most common genes and DNA. TCRdb assigned the V and J calls; the authors' analysis was not used. The sample table contains over 1,300,000 distinct CDR3 sequences; only one count was recorded for roughly 59% of them. The ten top clones hold 6.7% of the sample.

Sequencing used blood. The chain employs TRBV7-9 and TRBJ2-3; 10 of the junction bases match TRBD1. This TCR derives from a man aged 18 to 30 in good health. The nucleotides are TGTGCCAGCAGCTTAGAGACAGGGGGCTCTGAGGATACGCAGTATTTT. This gives the protein CASSLETGGSEDTQYF.